The 21 T cell receptor beta chains given below trace back to one sample, sequenced in a study of T cells expressing NK-cell markers (dated by TCRdb to 2018 to 2020). Preparation of the library involved 5' RACE. The sequencer was an Illumina HiSeq 2000. TCRdb reprocessed the public reads and reports one entry per CDR3 protein sequence, without DNA. Per the sample table, the count is 200,000 to 300,000 distinct CDR3 sequences. The top ten clonotypes cover about 0.4% of the sample. Sequenced material: blood T cells: a sorted CD56 or NKG2C T cell subset, CD4+ or CD8+ T cells, or bulk PBMC T cells (not recorded which). Receptors were obtained from a man between 18 and 29 years old in good health. Donor details come from another sample of the same person, matched by shared clones.

The chain couples TRBV7-6 to TRBJ1-2. CDR1 is SGHVS and CDR2 is FNYEAQ in the germline V gene. This CDR3 is built from 16 residues. CDR3 in amino acids: CASSQEEVRSVNGYTF.

The V call is TRBV20-1, the J call TRBJ2-1; TCRdb picks TRBD2, but there is no DNA to check that call. Germline V lookup: CDR1 DFQATT, CDR2 SNEGSKA (reference sequence). CDR3 length: 15 residues. CDR3 sequence: CSALQASGRTDEQFF.

The CDR3 here is CATSDADRNEQFF. This rearrangement joins TRBV24-1 to TRBJ2-1. This CDR3 is built from 13 residues. CDR1 and CDR2 (germline): KGHDR, SFDVKD.

The chain carries TRBV20-1 and TRBJ1-5; the D call from TCRdb, TRBD1, cannot be confirmed without DNA. Per germline, CDR1 DFQATT and CDR2 SNEGSKA (reference sequence). The CDR3 spans 14 residues. The chain's CDR3 is CSARDMDRPQPQHF.

This chain uses TRBV6-5 with TRBJ2-7. Per the germline V gene, CDR1 is MNHEY and CDR2 is SVGAGI. The CDR3 extends over 11 amino acids. CDR3 in amino acids: CASSSSSAQYF.

The J gene is TRBJ2-6, the V gene TRBV4-2; TCRdb's assignment of TRBD2 cannot be checked, as there is no DNA. The germline gives CDR1 LGHNA, CDR2 YNFKEQ. The CDR3 is 19 amino acids. The CDR3 protein is CASLLIGSGRGYGANVLTF.

V is TRBV7-6 and J is TRBJ2-3. Germline CDR1 and CDR2: SGHVS and FNYEAQ. This CDR3 has 15 amino acids. CDR3 sequence: CASSQSIRGTDTQYF.

This rearrangement joins TRBV18 to TRBJ2-1; TCRdb's assignment of TRBD1 cannot be checked, as there is no DNA. The CDR3 is 16 amino acids. Germline CDR1 is KGHSH and CDR2 is LQKENI. CDR3 region: CASSPGRQGVFHEQFF.

The rearrangement uses TRBV7-9 and TRBJ1-1; TCRdb designates TRBD1, a call that cannot be tested without DNA. This CDR3 is 11 amino acids long. Germline values: CDR1 SEHNR, CDR2 FQNEAQ (reference sequence). This CDR3 is CASSLDRKAFF.

The chain joins TRBV6-5 to TRBJ2-1; the D gene TCRdb calls, TRBD2, cannot be checked with no DNA. Germline assignment: CDR1 MNHEY and CDR2 SVGAGI. The CDR3 is 16 amino acids. The CDR3 here is CASSSPPGRVRNEQFF.

The gene calls are TRBV28 and TRBJ2-1; TCRdb reports TRBD1, a call that lacks DNA to check it against. The CDR3 contains 16 residues. Germline CDR1 is MDHEN and CDR2 is SYDVKM. The CDR3 loop is CARMLTGTGILNEQFF.

The rearrangement links TRBV28 to TRBJ1-5; the D call from TCRdb, TRBD1, cannot be confirmed without DNA. Per germline, CDR1 MDHEN and CDR2 SYDVKM. The CDR3 length is 14 residues. The CDR3 loop is CASSSGQRNQPQHF.

The V and J genes are TRBV7-3 and TRBJ2-1; the D call from TCRdb, TRBD2, cannot be confirmed without DNA. Germline V gene data show CDR1 as SGHTA and CDR2 as FQGTGA. The length of the CDR3 is 13 residues. The CDR3 is CASGSISNNEQFF.

This sequence joins TRBV20-1 and TRBJ2-1; TCRdb gives TRBD2 as the D gene, but with no DNA this cannot be confirmed. This CDR3 comprises 13 residues. The germline V gene has CDR1 DFQATT and CDR2 SNEGSKA (reference sequence). CDR3 sequence reads: CSARARRVVKQFF.

The chain combines TRBV20-1 with TRBJ2-3; without DNA, the TCRdb call of TRBD2 cannot be checked. Looked up from germline, CDR1 is DFQATT and CDR2 is SNEGSKA (reference sequence). CDR3 length equals 14 residues. CDR3 loop: CSASTSGLTDTQYF.

The chain joins TRBV5-8 to TRBJ2-7; TCRdb's D call of TRBD2 is untestable without DNA. The germline V gene encodes CDR1 SGHTS and CDR2 YDEGEE. CDR3 size: 21 residues. CDR3 residues: CASSTRGGLAGGASNSYEQYF.

The chain's CDR3 is CASSPTGSGNQPQHF. The genes are TRBV5-1 and TRBJ1-5; the TRBD1 assignment by TCRdb is unverifiable without DNA. The CDR3 is made up of 15 amino acids. Germline V lookup: CDR1 SGHRS, CDR2 YFSETQ.

The V gene is TRBV12-3 or TRBV12-4, the J gene TRBJ1-3. The CDR3 is 12 amino acids. Here the CDR3 reads CASSLVRNTIYF.

This sequence joins TRBV7-9 and TRBJ2-2. The CDR3 consists of 17 residues. Germline-derived CDR1 and CDR2 are SEHNR and FQNEAQ (reference sequence). Here the CDR3 reads CASRGSIWAPNTGELFF.

This chain links TRBV11-2 with TRBJ2-3; TCRdb's D gene call, TRBD2, goes unchecked for lack of DNA. The CDR3 totals 18 residues. Germline CDR1 is SGHAT and CDR2 is FQNNGV. CDR3 in amino acids: CASSLVLAGGPNGDTQYF.

The chain uses TRBV20-1 and TRBJ2-3. CDR1 is DFQATT and CDR2 is SNEGSKA in the germline V gene (reference sequence). The CDR3 covers 12 residues. The CDR3 loop is CSAMVRTDTQYF.